Each of the 22 T cell receptor beta chains below was sequenced from the same sample in a study of regulatory T cells in long-lasting Graves disease. Arm-PCR of CDR3 regions with iRepertoire HTBI primers generated TCR beta libraries. TCRdb used MiXCR to reprocess the multiplex PCR reads, holding one entry per CDR3 protein. The sample holds 350,000 to 450,000 distinct CDR3 sequences, 21% seen once. Described time point: persistent/refractory GD, antithyroid drugs over 5 years with positive TRAb. PBMCs provided the RNA from which the TCR library was made. Source: peripheral blood mononuclear cells (PBMCs), taken when the disease was refractory, from a patient treated with antithyroid drugs. Receptors originate from a female donor with Graves disease.

There are a few counts of this clonotype. The genes are TRBV9 and TRBJ1-4; tentatively, D is TRBD1 (6 bases). The CDR3 totals 15 residues. V dropped 4 bases and J dropped 5 bases, with 15 bases sitting between them. CDR1 and CDR2 from the germline V gene are SGDLS and YYNGEE. CDR3 amino acids: CASSYSGVPNEKLFF. CDR3 bases: TGTGCCAGCAGCTACTCAGGGGTCCCCAATGAAAAACTGTTTTTT.

This clonotype was seen just once. The rearrangement uses TRBV18 and TRBJ2-7; possibly TRBD1 for D (5 bases). The V gene lost 3 bases and the J gene lost 2 bases, with 17 bases spanning the gap. Germline-derived CDR1 and CDR2 are KGHSH and LQKENI. This CDR3 has 16 amino acids. This CDR3 is CASSPGGKGVPYEQYF. The DNA of the CDR3 is TGTGCCAGCTCACCCGGTGGGAAAGGGGTCCCCTACGAGCAGTACTTC.

This clonotype was seen ten or more times. V gene TRBV24-1 combines with J gene TRBJ2-7; 10 bases match TRBD1. Per germline, CDR1 KGHDR and CDR2 SFDVKD. CDR3 length equals 16 residues. J gave up 3 bases and V 1 base, and 5 bases lay outside the gene matches. CDR3 in amino acids: CATSDFKGTGVYEQYF. Written as DNA, the CDR3 is TGTGCCACCAGTGATTTTAAAGGGACAGGGGTCTACGAGCAGTACTTC.

To note about this clonotype: A much more abundant neighbour one base away suggests this may be a read error. This rearrangement joins TRBV10-3 to TRBJ2-5; D is perhaps TRBD1 (7 bases). The V end was cut by 6 bases, the J end by 4 bases, with 12 bases between. The CDR3 extends over 13 amino acids. Looked up from germline, CDR1 is ENHRY and CDR2 is SYGVKD. The CDR3 DNA sequence: TGTGCCATCAGGCCGGAGGGGGCAGAGACCCAGTACTTC. Translation gives CAIRPEGAETQYF.

Only a few counts were recorded for this clonotype. The CDR3 DNA reads as TGTGCCAGCAGTGACCTACACCTGACAGGGTCTACCAATCAGCCCCAGCATTTT. Translated: CASSDLHLTGSTNQPQHF. V usage is TRBV6-4 and J usage is TRBJ1-5; 7 nucleotides align to TRBD1. Per germline, CDR1 MRHNA and CDR2 SNTAGT. The CDR3 consists of 18 residues. The V segment lost 2 bases and the J segment 3 bases; nucleotides outside the gene matches: 13.

This clonotype was counted only a few times. The DNA of the CDR3 is TGCAGCGTCGACAGGGCAAGAGAGACCCAGTACTTC. This encodes CSVDRARETQYF. The chain uses TRBV29-1 and TRBJ2-5; 7 positions match TRBD1. The CDR3 sequence is 12 residues long. The V segment lost 6 bases and the J segment 4 bases; nucleotides outside the gene matches: 5. From germline, CDR1 is SQVTM and CDR2 ANQGSEA.

The chain carries TRBV29-1 and TRBJ2-7; TRBD1 matches 9 bases. Per germline, CDR1 SQVTM and CDR2 ANQGSEA. The CDR3 length is 15 residues. The junction had 7 bases not matched to a gene; V was cut back by 3 bases and J by 1 base. CDR3 amino acids: CSVETGTGLSYEQYF. CDR3 sequence (DNA): TGCAGCGTTGAGACCGGGACAGGGCTTTCCTACGAGCAGTACTTC.

V usage is TRBV5-5 and J usage is TRBJ1-3, with 7 bases identical to TRBD1. Germline V CDR1 and CDR2: SGHKS, YYEKEE (reference sequence). J lost 4 bases, V lost 4 bases, and 11 bases had no gene match. The CDR3 has 16 residues. The DNA for the CDR3 is TGTGCCAGCAGCCACGAGGGGACAGCCCCGGGAAACACCATATATTTT. Encoded protein: CASSHEGTAPGNTIYF.

Regarding this clonotype: This may come from a read error, since a much larger clone is one base off. The CDR3 does not close with the conserved phenylalanine or tryptophan, likely indicating a read error. This rearrangement joins TRBV2 to TRBJ2-2; 9 nucleotides match TRBD1. The germline gives CDR1 SNHLY, CDR2 FYNNEI. The CDR3 extends over 13 amino acids. V shed 8 bases, J shed 7 bases, and the junction held 5 bases outside the gene matches. The CDR3 nucleotides read TGTGCCAGCGGACAGGGGTTCGGCGGGGAGCTGTTTTTA. Translation gives CASGQGFGGELFL.

As to this clonotype: Since a much larger clone is just one base distant, this may be a read error. The V gene is TRBV29-1, the J gene TRBJ2-7; 9 nucleotides align to TRBD2. Germline-derived CDR1 and CDR2 are SQVTM and ANQGSEA. CDR3 size: 12 residues. In nucleotides, the CDR3 is TGCAGCGTACGGACTAGCGACTACGAGCAGTGCTTC. Translated: CSVRTSDYEQCF.

This clonotype was observed a few times. The chain has TRBV20-1 and TRBJ2-7, with 7 bases aligning to TRBD2. The V and J ends lost 4 bases and 0 bases, in that order; junction bases with no gene match: 3. CDR1 is DFQATT, CDR2 SNEGSKA, per germline (reference sequence). There are 13 residues in the CDR3. In nucleotides, the CDR3 is TGCAGTGCTATTGGCGGGAGCTCCTACGAGCAGTACTTC. Protein sequence: CSAIGGSSYEQYF.

Concerning this clonotype itself: The junction departs from the called germline gene at one end, perhaps through a read error. CDR3 sequence: CATSLAHSTRYEQYF. CDR3 coding DNA: TGCGCCACCAGCTTGGCGCACTCCACTCGCTACGAGCAGTACTTC. The genes are TRBV5-1 and TRBJ2-7; D is undetermined. CDR3 length: 15 residues. Per germline, CDR1 SGHRS and CDR2 YFSETQ.

The sample holds many counts of this clonotype. The J gene is TRBJ1-1, the V gene TRBV28, with unresolved D. The CDR3 has 14 amino acids. Trimming pared 3 bases from V and 0 bases from J, leaving 8 bases between. CDR1 is MDHEN and CDR2 is SYDVKM in the germline V gene. This CDR3 reads CASSFLNMNTEAFF. The CDR3 DNA follows: TGTGCCAGCAGTTTTCTTAATATGAACACTGAAGCTTTCTTT.

The chain recombines TRBV14 with TRBJ2-5; possibly TRBD1 for D (6 bases). The DNA end is a closer match to TRBJ2-1, so the J assignment may be wrong. CDR3 length equals 14 residues. Per the germline V gene, CDR1 is SGHDN and CDR2 is FVKESK. The CDR3: CASKGVGLYNEQFF. The CDR3 DNA follows: TGTGCCAGCAAGGGGGTCGGGCTTTACAATGAGCAGTTCTTC.

As for this clonotype: This CDR3 is missing its conserved last phenylalanine or tryptophan, likely due to a read error. Here the CDR3 reads CASSFAGTGGDRANYGYTL. The DNA of the CDR3 is TGTGCCAGCAGCTTCGCCGGGACAGGGGGAGATAGAGCTAACTATGGCTACACCCTC. V usage is TRBV7-9 and J usage is TRBJ1-2; 11 bases line up with TRBD1. Germline lookup yields CDR1 SEHNR and CDR2 FQNEAQ (reference sequence). The CDR3 extends over 19 amino acids. The V segment lost 3 bases and the J segment 0 bases; nucleotides outside the gene matches: 12.

This clonotype has only a few counts. J is TRBJ2-1 and V is TRBV3-1; 9 nucleotides agree with TRBD2. CDR1 is LGHDT and CDR2 is YNNKEL in the germline V gene (reference sequence). J gave up 6 bases and V 1 base, and 4 bases lay outside the gene matches. The CDR3 is 15 amino acids. For the CDR3, the DNA is TGTGCCAGCAGCCAAGGCCTAGCGGGAACCAATGAGCAGTTCTTC. It specifies CASSQGLAGTNEQFF.

This clonotype was counted many times. The chain joins TRBV2 to TRBJ1-5; D is unresolved. With 11 bases removed from V and 2 bases from J, the gap between germline ends came to 13 bases. The CDR3 has 13 amino acids. Germline V gene sequence: CDR1 SNHLY, CDR2 FYNNEI. CDR3 protein: CASRRGGNQPQHF. DNA for the CDR3: TGTGCCTCCCGTCGGGGTGGCAATCAGCCCCAGCATTTT.

This clonotype was picked up many times. The rearrangement uses TRBV11-2 and TRBJ2-4; possible D gene TRBD2, 6 bases. The V and J ends lost 5 bases and 1 base respectively, with 15 bases between them. The CDR3 has 16 amino acids. CDR1 and CDR2 (germline): SGHAT, FQNNGV. CDR3 in amino acids: CASSAGTYGAKNIQYF. The CDR3 nucleotides read TGTGCCAGCAGCGCTGGGACTTACGGGGCCAAAAACATTCAGTACTTC.

This clonotype was counted at least ten times. V usage is TRBV28 and J usage is TRBJ2-7; D perhaps matches TRBD2 (5 bases). From germline, CDR1 is MDHEN and CDR2 SYDVKM. The V gene lost 5 bases and the J gene lost 0 bases, with 20 bases spanning the gap. There are 17 residues in the CDR3. CDR3 coding DNA: TGTGCCAGCAGTCCGACAAAGCTAGCCCTGAGCTCCTACGAGCAGTACTTC. Protein product: CASSPTKLALSSYEQYF.

In this sample, this clonotype turned up many times. The V call is TRBV3-1, the J call TRBJ1-6; D not resolved. CDR3 length: 13 residues. Germline V CDR1 and CDR2: LGHDT, YNNKEL (reference sequence). Trimming took off 3 bases at V and 8 bases at J, with 8 bases between the two ends. Here the CDR3 reads CASSQGWDSPLHF. In DNA form, the CDR3 reads TGTGCCAGCAGCCAGGGATGGGATTCACCCCTCCACTTT.

This clonotype occurred a few times. The chain has TRBV7-9 and TRBJ1-3; D gene ambiguous. The ends were cut back, 8 bases at V and 1 base at J, with 12 bases in the middle. The V gene's germline CDR1 is SEHNR and CDR2 FQNEAQ (reference sequence). The CDR3 totals 14 residues. The CDR3 DNA follows: TGTGCCAGCCCCGACCGCCGGTCTGGAAACACCATATATTTT. As protein: CASPDRRSGNTIYF.

The sample holds a few counts of this clonotype. The rearrangement uses TRBV7-2 and TRBJ2-7, with no clear D. Germline lookup yields CDR1 SGHTA and CDR2 FQGNSA. The V end was cut by 5 bases, the J end by 4 bases, with 6 bases between. The CDR3 runs 11 residues. The CDR3 reads CASSKRYEQYF. The CDR3 coding sequence is TGTGCCAGCAGCAAACGATACGAGCAGTACTTC.